This TCR beta chain is from a study of cytomegalovirus exposure and HLA in healthy donors. Study-wide results and caveats: It was shown in a later analysis that HLA-associated TCR beta chains were more clonally expanded than other, equally common chains.

Trimming at V came to 7 bases and at J to 5 bases, leaving 7 bases not matched to a gene. The CDR3 contains 13 residues. CDR1 is SQVTM, CDR2 ANQGSEA, per germline. The donors gave bone marrow, and they were healthy. Note on this clone: Antigen specificity is unknown.

This PCR relied on a set of 60 Vbeta primers and 13 Jbeta primers. Using immunoSEQ multiplex PCR, the repertoire was profiled, and TCRdb retains in-frame clones only, with some absent. Here the sample spans some 250,000 clones, around 76% being singletons. The TCR comes from a woman aged 40 to 50 in good health and CMV-seropositive. What was sequenced was PBMCs. V gene TRBV29-1 combines with J gene TRBJ2-1, with TRBD1 matching over 8 bases. CDR3 sequence reads: CSAGQGLDNEQFF. As DNA, the CDR3 is TGCAGCGCTGGACAGGGTCTCGACAATGAGCAGTTCTTC.